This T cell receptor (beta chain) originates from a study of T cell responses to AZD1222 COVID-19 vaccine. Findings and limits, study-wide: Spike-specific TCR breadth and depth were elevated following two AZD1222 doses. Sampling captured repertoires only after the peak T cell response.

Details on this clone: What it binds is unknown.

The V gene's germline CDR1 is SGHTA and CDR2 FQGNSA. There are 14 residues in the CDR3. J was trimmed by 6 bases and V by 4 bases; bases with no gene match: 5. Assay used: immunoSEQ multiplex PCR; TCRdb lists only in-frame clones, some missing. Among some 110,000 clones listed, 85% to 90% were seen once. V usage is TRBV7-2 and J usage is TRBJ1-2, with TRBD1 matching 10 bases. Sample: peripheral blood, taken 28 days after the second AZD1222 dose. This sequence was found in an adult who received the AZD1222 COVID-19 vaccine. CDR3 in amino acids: CASSSGQGVDGYTF. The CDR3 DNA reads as TGTGCCAGCAGCTCAGGACAGGGGGTGGATGGCTACACCTTC.